The 7 T cell receptor beta chains below all came from one sample that was sequenced in a study of regulatory T cells in long-lasting Graves disease. Construction of TCR beta libraries relied on iRepertoire HTBI primers and on Arm-PCR targeting CDR3 regions. Each CDR3 protein gets one entry after TCRdb re-called the multiplex PCR reads with MiXCR. In the table there are 420,000 or so distinct CDR3 sequences, about a sixth of which are singletons. This sample's time point: newly diagnosed GD, antithyroid drugs for less than 3 months. TCR sequences were obtained from RNA taken from PBMCs. This same sample was also taken into another study, of T cells in Graves' hyperthyroidism and ophthalmopathy.

The specimen was peripheral blood mononuclear cells (PBMCs), collected at new diagnosis, from a patient treated with antithyroid drugs. These receptors originate from a woman aged 18-29 years with Graves disease.

Notes on this clonotype: A much larger clone is a single base away; this may be a read error. The CDR3 here is CASSSAVLGGYEQYF. DNA for the CDR3: TGTGCCAGCAGCTCAGCGGTCCTGGGGGGTTACGAGCAGTACTTC. The rearrangement joins TRBV13 to TRBJ2-7; D might be TRBD2 (6 bases). This CDR3 has 15 amino acids. V was trimmed by 4 bases and J by 4 bases, leaving 17 bases between them. Germline lookup yields CDR1 PRHDT and CDR2 FYEKMQ (reference sequence). Full variable domain (rest looked up from reference TRBV13 and TRBJ2-7): AAGVIQSPRHLIKEKRETATLKCYPIPRHDTVYWYQQGPGQDPQFLISFYEKMQSDKGSIPDRFSAQQFSDYHSELNMSSLELGDSALYFCASSSAVLGGYEQYFGPGTRLTVT.

This clonotype was seen many times. CDR3 DNA sequence: TGTGCCAGCGTCCGTACTAGCGGATTCACCGGGGAGCTGTTTTTT. Amino acids: CASVRTSGFTGELFF. The V gene is TRBV11-3, the J gene TRBJ2-2; 8 nucleotides agree with TRBD2. The CDR3 contains 15 residues. Trimming cost V 8 bases and J 4 bases; bases outside gene matches: 9. In germline, CDR1 is SGHNT, CDR2 YENEEA.

This clonotype was detected only a few times. The chain links TRBV12-5 to TRBJ1-2; D gene uncertain. The V gene lost 1 base and the J gene lost 4 bases, with 4 bases spanning the gap. The CDR3 is made up of 12 amino acids. The germline V gene encodes CDR1 LGHNT and CDR2 FRNRAP. CDR3 nucleotide sequence: TGTGCTAGTGGTTTGGGTGCCTATGGCTACACCTTC. It is translated as CASGLGAYGYTF. The complete variable domain, with remaining parts taken from reference TRBV12-5 and TRBJ1-2, reads DARVTQTPRHKVTEMGQEVTMRCQPILGHNTVFWYRQTMMQGLELLAYFRNRAPLDDSGMPKDRFSAEMPDATLATLKIQPSEPRDSAVYFCASGLGAYGYTFGSGTRLTVV.

At least ten counts were recorded for this clonotype. The J gene is TRBJ2-1, the V gene TRBV6-1; D not certain. The CDR3 extends over 14 amino acids. V lost 2 bases to trimming and J lost 6 bases, with 11 bases between them. CDR1 is MNHNS and CDR2 is SASEGT in the germline V gene. CDR3 residues: CASSETVYGNEQFF. The CDR3 coding sequence is TGTGCCAGCAGTGAAACCGTATATGGCAATGAGCAGTTCTTC.

This clonotype was seen ten or more times. V gene TRBV12-3 or TRBV12-4 combines with J gene TRBJ2-2; D is uncertain. Between the trimmed V and J ends, which lost 4 bases and 8 bases, there was a span of 8 bases. This CDR3 has 12 amino acids. CDR3 amino acids: CASSSMTGELFF. As DNA, the CDR3 is TGTGCCAGCAGTTCGATGACAGGGGAGCTGTTTTTT.

This clonotype was observed at least ten times. The V call is TRBV12-3 or TRBV12-4, the J call TRBJ2-5; D is ambiguous. The CDR3 totals 14 residues. V was shortened by 6 bases and J by 4 bases, with 15 bases between the two germline ends. The CDR3 protein is CASRHTVDPETQYF. Here the CDR3 DNA reads TGTGCCAGCAGGCACACTGTCGATCCAGAGACCCAGTACTTC.

This clonotype was found a few times. This sequence joins TRBV9 and TRBJ2-3; D is undetermined. There are 16 residues in the CDR3. Germline V lookup: CDR1 SGDLS, CDR2 YYNGEE. The V end lost 0 bases, the J end lost 2 bases, and 13 bases lay between the germline ends. The CDR3 sequence: CASSVGLGVITDTQYF. In nucleotides, the CDR3 is TGTGCCAGCAGCGTAGGATTGGGCGTAATCACAGATACGCAGTATTTT.